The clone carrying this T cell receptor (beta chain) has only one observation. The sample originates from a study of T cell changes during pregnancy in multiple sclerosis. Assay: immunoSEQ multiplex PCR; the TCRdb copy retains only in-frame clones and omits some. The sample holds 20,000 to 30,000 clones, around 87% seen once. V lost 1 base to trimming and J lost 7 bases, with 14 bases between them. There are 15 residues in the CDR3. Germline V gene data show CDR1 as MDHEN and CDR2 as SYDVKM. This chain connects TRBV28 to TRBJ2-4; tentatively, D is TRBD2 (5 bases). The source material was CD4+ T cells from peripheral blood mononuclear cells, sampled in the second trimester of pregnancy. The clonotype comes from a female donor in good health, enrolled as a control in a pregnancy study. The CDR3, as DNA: TGTGCCAGCAGTTTATCGGCCGAGGGTGGGAACATTCAGTACTTC. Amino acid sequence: CASSLSAEGGNIQYF.